The 26 T cell receptor beta chains reported below all come from one sample, sequenced in a study of T cell repertoires in cytomegalovirus infection. One entry per CDR3 protein, called by TCRdb with MiXCR from the reads. Among under 800,000 distinct CDR3 sequences, approximately 24% were seen once, and the ten largest hold 8%. The specimen was CD8+ T cells from PBMCs. Every receptor here comes from a human donor in good health (CMV status not recorded). Some clones in this sample may be carry-over from other donors' samples.

This clonotype was detected ten times or more. The chain employs TRBV7-2 and TRBJ1-1; no clear D gene. CDR3 length equals 14 residues. Germline CDR1 and CDR2: SGHTA and FQGNSA. The germline V and J ends were trimmed by 1 base and 3 bases, with 9 bases remaining between them. In DNA form, the CDR3 reads TGTGCCAGCAGCTTAGGGGTGGGGTACACTGAAGCTTTCTTT. This encodes CASSLGVGYTEAFF. Full variable domain (remainder filled in from reference TRBV7-2 and TRBJ1-1): GAGVSQSPSNKVTEKGKDVELRCDPISGHTALYWYRQSLGQGLEFLIYFQGNSAPDKSGLPSDRFSAERTGGSVSTLTIQRTQQEDSAVYLCASSLGVGYTEAFFGQGTRLTVV.

This clonotype was recorded a few times. The V call is TRBV5-1, the J call TRBJ1-2; 12 nucleotides line up with TRBD1. The CDR3 loop spans 15 amino acids. After removal of 5 bases from V and 3 bases from J, the junction contained 5 bases not matched to a gene. From germline, CDR1 is SGHRS and CDR2 YFSETQ. The CDR3 sequence is CASRGTGGADYGYTF. CDR3 DNA: TGCGCCAGCAGAGGGACAGGGGGCGCGGACTATGGCTACACCTTC.

The chain employs TRBV24-1 and TRBJ2-2, with 9 positions matching TRBD1. V was pared by 10 bases and J by 7 bases, with 15 bases of the junction left unmatched. This CDR3 is 16 amino acids long. The germline gives CDR1 KGHDR, CDR2 SFDVKD. The CDR3 nucleotides are TGTGCCACGGCCATGCCGGGGACAGGGAATCACGGGGAGCTGTTTTTT. Protein: CATAMPGTGNHGELFF.

This clonotype has more than one count but fewer than ten. The chain joins TRBV10-3 to TRBJ2-7, with D possibly TRBD1 on 5 matching bases. The ends were cut back, 5 bases at V and 7 bases at J, with 12 bases in the middle. The germline V gene encodes CDR1 ENHRY and CDR2 SYGVKD. This CDR3 contains 12 residues. The CDR3 protein is CAISRGSGEQYV. CDR3 nucleotides: TGTGCCATCAGTAGGGGTTCCGGGGAGCAGTACGTC.

This clonotype was observed a handful of times. The rearrangement joins TRBV2 to TRBJ2-7, with D possibly being TRBD1 or TRBD2 (5 bases each). The V end lost 6 bases, the J end lost 3 bases, and 12 bases lay between the germline ends. Germline V gene sequence: CDR1 SNHLY, CDR2 FYNNEI. The CDR3 contains 13 residues. The CDR3 nucleotides are TGTGCCAGCAGGCTGGGACGGGGCTACGAGCAGTACTTC. It yields the protein CASRLGRGYEQYF.

The J gene is TRBJ2-7, the V gene TRBV3-1, with D uncertain. Germline values: CDR1 LGHDT, CDR2 YNNKEL (reference sequence). V lost 0 bases to trimming and J lost 3 bases, with 6 bases between them. The CDR3 is made up of 13 amino acids. In DNA form, the CDR3 reads TGTGCCAGCAGCCAAGAATCATTCTACGAGCAGTACTTC. This encodes CASSQESFYEQYF.

V gene TRBV7-1 combines with J gene TRBJ1-5; weak D call: TRBD1 (5 bases). TRBV7-1 is known as an ORF, though its function is uncertain. V lost 5 bases to trimming and J lost 1 base, with 18 bases between them. The CDR3 spans 17 residues. The DNA for the CDR3 is TGTGCCAGCAGCCTCTGGGGGGAAGGGATGAGCAATCAGCCCCAGCATTTT. This encodes CASSLWGEGMSNQPQHF.

This clonotype was detected a few times. This chain connects TRBV7-2 to TRBJ1-2; D gene ambiguous. CDR1 and CDR2 (germline): SGHTA, FQGNSA. V was clipped by 1 base and J by 7 bases, with 13 bases between them. The CDR3 is made up of 14 amino acids. DNA of the CDR3: TGTGCCAGCAGCTTAGGGTTGGGTCTTACTGGCTACACCTTC. Encoded protein: CASSLGLGLTGYTF.

This clonotype was seen repeatedly, ten times or more. The genes are TRBV10-3 and TRBJ1-1, with D tentatively TRBD1 (5 bases). This CDR3 is 20 amino acids long. Per germline, CDR1 ENHRY and CDR2 SYGVKD. Trimming shortened V by 0 bases and J by 0 bases, and 23 bases separated the two germline ends. CDR3 bases: TGTGCCATCAGTGAGTCGTGGCAGGGAAGGCTAAAGCTTATGAACACTGAAGCTTTCTTT. Amino acid sequence: CAISESWQGRLKLMNTEAFF.

The chain couples TRBV29-1 to TRBJ1-1; no firm D call. Between the trimmed V and J ends, which lost 6 bases and 3 bases, there was a span of 14 bases. CDR3 length equals 13 residues. The germline CDR1 and CDR2 sequences are SQVTM and ANQGSEA. This CDR3 is CSVTKTADTEAFF. CDR3 sequence (DNA): TGCAGCGTAACTAAAACAGCGGACACTGAAGCTTTCTTT.

The chain has TRBV3-1 and TRBJ2-1, with D possibly being TRBD2 (5 bases). The V end was cut by 1 base, the J end by 7 bases, with 8 bases between. Germline loops: CDR1 LGHDT, CDR2 YNNKEL (reference sequence). The CDR3 loop spans 13 amino acids. The CDR3 DNA reads TGTGCCAGCAGCCAAGTGACTAAAAATGAGCAGTTCTTC. As protein: CASSQVTKNEQFF.

The V and J genes are TRBV20-1 and TRBJ2-7; D is perhaps TRBD1 or TRBD2 (6 bases each). Germline-derived CDR1 and CDR2 are DFQATT and SNEGSKA (reference sequence). CDR3 size: 13 residues. V was pared by 2 bases and J by 6 bases, with 14 bases between. CDR3 residues: CSARLKGGFEQYV. CDR3 sequence (DNA): TGCAGTGCTAGATTAAAGGGGGGCTTCGAGCAGTACGTC.

This clonotype occurred many times. The J gene is TRBJ2-3, the V gene TRBV7-9; TRBD2 is a possible D gene (5 bases). CDR1 is SEHNR and CDR2 is FQNEAQ in the germline V gene (reference sequence). Trimming pared 7 bases from V and 2 bases from J, leaving 13 bases between. CDR3 length equals 14 residues. The CDR3 region is CASNQLGNTDTQYF. The CDR3 DNA follows: TGTGCCAGCAACCAACTAGGGAACACAGATACGCAGTATTTT.

J is TRBJ2-1 and V is TRBV6-6; D not resolved. Per the germline V gene, CDR1 is MNHNY and CDR2 is SVGAGI (reference sequence). The CDR3 runs to 11 residues. V was cut by 2 bases and J by 10 bases, with 6 bases left in between. The CDR3 spells CASSYKGEQFF. The CDR3 DNA is TGTGCCAGCAGTTACAAGGGCGAGCAGTTCTTC.

This clonotype was observed a handful of times. This chain links TRBV10-1 with TRBJ1-1, with D possibly matching TRBD1 (5 bases). Germline lookup yields CDR1 WNHNN and CDR2 SYGVQD (reference sequence). V gave up 9 bases and J gave up 4 bases, with 15 bases separating them. The CDR3 is made up of 13 amino acids. The CDR3 DNA reads as TGCGCCAGTACCCCCGGGACCAGCACTGAAGCTTTCTTT. It codes for CASTPGTSTEAFF.

This clonotype was observed many times. The chain joins TRBV7-9 to TRBJ1-1; D is perhaps TRBD1 (5 bases). The CDR3 runs to 20 residues. V lost 3 bases to trimming and J lost 0 bases, with 26 bases between them. Germline-derived CDR1 and CDR2 are SEHNR and FQNEAQ (reference sequence). Written as DNA, the CDR3 is TGTGCCAGCAGCTTCCCGATGCTAGCCCAGGGCGATCGCATGAACACTGAAGCTTTCTTT. Protein sequence: CASSFPMLAQGDRMNTEAFF.

This clonotype appeared many times. The V and J genes are TRBV7-9 and TRBJ2-1; 8 bases fit TRBD1. V lost 7 bases, J lost 5 bases, and 7 bases stayed unmatched. CDR3 size: 14 residues. Looked up from germline, CDR1 is SEHNR and CDR2 is FQNEAQ (reference sequence). CDR3 DNA: TGTGCCAGCAAGACAGGGGTAGGGAACAATGAGCAGTTCTTC. Protein product: CASKTGVGNNEQFF.

This clonotype has just one count. This may stem from a read error, because a much larger clone lies one nucleotide away. The rearrangement uses TRBV7-2 and TRBJ2-7, with D perhaps matching TRBD1 (6 bases). Germline V gene lookup returns CDR1 SGHTA and CDR2 FQGNSA. The CDR3 runs 14 residues. This CDR3 is CVSSWLTGSHEQYF. CDR3 coding DNA: TGTGTCAGCAGTTGGCTAACAGGGTCGCACGAGCAGTACTTC.

The V and J genes are TRBV7-9 and TRBJ2-1; no firm D call. The J call is in doubt because the DNA end fits TRBJ2-7 better. CDR3 length: 15 amino acids. CDR1 is SEHNR and CDR2 is FQNEAQ in the germline V gene (reference sequence). The CDR3 bases are TGTGCCAGCAGCTTAGAGGCTAGTCCTCACTATGAGCAGTACTTC. Encoded protein: CASSLEASPHYEQYF.

Only a few counts were recorded for this clonotype. V is TRBV6-5 and J is TRBJ2-7; D possibly corresponds to TRBD2 (5 bases). This CDR3 is built from 13 residues. Deletions cut 4 bases from V and 3 bases from J, with 10 bases between. Germline V gives CDR1 MNHEY, CDR2 SVGAGI. CDR3 nucleotide sequence: TGTGCCAGCAGTTCCCTGGGAGTCTACGAGCAGTACTTC. Protein sequence: CASSSLGVYEQYF.

Concerning this clonotype itself: A much larger clone lies one base from this, so it may be a read error. This rearrangement joins TRBV11-1 to TRBJ2-1; D not resolved. The CDR3 is made up of 13 amino acids. The germline V gene encodes CDR1 SGHAT and CDR2 FQDESV (reference sequence). V lost 5 bases, J lost 7 bases, and 12 bases lay in between. The CDR3, as DNA: TGTGCCAGCAGCATGGGATCCATAAATGAGCAGTTCTTC. The encoded protein is CASSMGSINEQFF. Together with reference TRBV11-1 and TRBJ2-1, the CDR3 gives the full variable domain: EAEVAQSPRYKITEKSQAVAFWCDPISGHATLYWYRQILGQGPELLVQFQDESVVDDSQLPKDRFSAERLKGVDSTLKIQPAELGDSAMYLCASSMGSINEQFFGPGTRLTVL.

This chain connects TRBV2 to TRBJ1-2; D is ambiguous. Germline assignment: CDR1 SNHLY and CDR2 FYNNEI. V was trimmed by 4 bases and J by 2 bases, leaving 11 bases between them. The CDR3 extends over 14 amino acids. CDR3 region: CASSGGQLNYGYTF. The CDR3 nucleotides are TGTGCCAGCAGTGGTGGGCAGCTAAACTATGGCTACACCTTC.

Ten or more counts support this clonotype. V is TRBV7-6 and J is TRBJ2-2; TRBD2 matches 7 bases. The CDR3 runs 15 residues. With V trimmed by 2 bases and J by 7 bases, 7 bases remained unmatched. Germline CDR1 reads SGHVS; CDR2 reads FNYEAQ. The CDR3 is CASSLKRGAFGELFF. CDR3 coding DNA: TGTGCCAGCAGCTTAAAGCGGGGTGCATTCGGGGAGCTGTTTTTT.

This clonotype was observed a handful of times. This chain links TRBV20-1 with TRBJ1-5; D remains ambiguous. Per the germline V gene, CDR1 is DFQATT and CDR2 is SNEGSKA (reference sequence). V lost 2 bases to trimming and J lost 11 bases, with 16 bases between them. This CDR3 has 13 amino acids. The DNA of the CDR3 is TGCAGTGCTAGAAAGGGCCCGGTATGGGCCCAGCATTTT. This gives the protein CSARKGPVWAQHF.

DNA for the CDR3: TGTGCCAGCAGCTACGGGGGTCGCGTCTACGAGCAGTACGTC. Translation gives CASSYGGRVYEQYV. V is TRBV13 and J is TRBJ2-7; D might be TRBD2 (6 bases). Germline V lookup: CDR1 PRHDT, CDR2 FYEKMQ (reference sequence). V lost 4 bases and J 3 bases, leaving 13 bases between the germline ends. The CDR3 is 14 residues long.

This clonotype was detected many times. The rearrangement links TRBV6-1 to TRBJ1-1; D is possibly TRBD1 (5 bases). CDR1 and CDR2 (germline): MNHNS, SASEGT. This CDR3 comprises 14 residues. Trimming removed 6 bases from V and 3 bases from J, with 14 bases in between. DNA of the CDR3: TGTGCCAGCAGCATAGCCCTAGGGGACACTGAAGCTTTCTTT. Protein: CASSIALGDTEAFF.